Below, 25 T cell receptor beta chains from the same sample are listed, as sequenced in a study of cytomegalovirus exposure and HLA in healthy donors. TCRdb keeps only in-frame clones here, not all; method: immunoSEQ multiplex PCR. In the table there are about 240,000 clones, about 86% of which are singletons. Sequenced: PBMCs. Receptor source: a man aged 18 to 30 in good health and CMV-seronegative.

The chain uses TRBV7-2 and TRBJ2-7, with TRBD2 matching 11 bases. V dropped 5 bases and J dropped 5; count of bases not matched to a gene: 8. Germline loops: CDR1 SGHTA, CDR2 FQGNSA. CDR3 length: 15 residues. The CDR3 sequence is CASSPRVAGGHEQYF. In DNA, the CDR3 is TGTGCCAGCAGCCCCCGGGTAGCGGGAGGGCACGAGCAGTACTTC.

This clone was detected only a few times. The V and J genes are TRBV6-6 and TRBJ1-6; 9 nucleotides match TRBD1. The CDR3 length is 12 residues. Germline assignment: CDR1 MNHNY and CDR2 SVGAGI (reference sequence). V trimming: 6 bases; J trimming: 14 bases; junction bases outside the gene matches: 5. The CDR3 spells CASRLGQGTLHF. In DNA form, the CDR3 reads TGTGCCAGCAGGCTGGGACAGGGCACCCTCCACTTT.

The chain uses TRBV29-1 and TRBJ2-4, with 7 bases lining up with TRBD2. The CDR3 loop spans 13 amino acids. Germline V gene sequence: CDR1 SQVTM, CDR2 ANQGSEA. J lost 4 bases, V lost 4 bases, and 4 bases had no gene match. CDR3 amino acids: CSVGGGLKNIQYF. CDR3 in DNA: TGCAGCGTTGGGGGGGGACTGAAAAACATTCAGTACTTC.

The chain couples TRBV2 to TRBJ1-2, with 8 bases matching TRBD1. The J segment lost 8 bases and the V segment lost 3 bases, leaving 5 bases of the junction unmatched. The CDR3 consists of 13 residues. CDR1 SNHLY and CDR2 FYNNEI come from the germline V gene. The CDR3 DNA is TGTGCCAGCAGTGAGGAGACAGGGGTCGGCTACACCTTC. It is translated as CASSEETGVGYTF.

The chain combines TRBV27 with TRBJ2-7; TRBD1 might be the D (6 bases). The length of the CDR3 is 12 residues. Germline V CDR1 and CDR2: MNHEY, SMNVEV (reference sequence). V was pared by 6 bases and J by 1 base, with 7 bases between. This chain's CDR3 is CASSDRSYEQYF. As DNA, the CDR3 is TGTGCCAGCAGCGACAGGTCCTACGAGCAGTACTTC.

The chain joins TRBV27 to TRBJ2-1; D remains ambiguous. The CDR3 consists of 16 residues. Germline V gives CDR1 MNHEY, CDR2 SMNVEV (reference sequence). Trimming took off 3 bases at V and 0 bases at J, with 12 bases between the two ends. The CDR3 DNA reads as TGTGCCAGCAGTTTCGCGGTTTGGAGCTCCTACAATGAGCAGTTCTTC. Its translation is CASSFAVWSSYNEQFF.

The gene calls are TRBV7-6 and TRBJ2-7; D is perhaps TRBD1 (6 bases). The CDR3 runs to 16 residues. The V and J ends lost 5 bases and 4 bases respectively, with 21 bases between them. Germline CDR1 reads SGHVS; CDR2 reads FNYEAQ. The CDR3 DNA is TGTGCCAGCAGCCGAACCCAGGGGCGGTCTGGGTACGAGCAGTACTTC. The encoded protein is CASSRTQGRSGYEQYF.

This clone was detected once. The CDR3 region is CASTLQLRGELFF. The CDR3 DNA reads TGTGCCAGCACCCTCCAACTCCGCGGGGAGCTGTTTTTT. The V call is TRBV5-6, the J call TRBJ2-2; D not certain. CDR1 and CDR2 from the germline V gene are SGHDT and YYEEEE. The CDR3 sequence is 13 residues long. Trimming stripped 6 bases from V and 7 bases from J, with 13 bases between.

The CDR3 loop reads CSAGWGQGPYEQYF. The CDR3 DNA reads as TGCAGCGCCGGCTGGGGACAGGGGCCCTACGAGCAGTACTTC. The J gene is TRBJ2-7, the V gene TRBV29-1, with 10 bases aligning to TRBD1. V lost 7 bases, J lost 2 bases, and 8 bases stayed unmatched. The CDR3 has 14 amino acids. Germline values: CDR1 SQVTM, CDR2 ANQGSEA.

The V and J genes are TRBV5-1 and TRBJ1-1, with 7 bases that match TRBD1. Germline loops: CDR1 SGHRS, CDR2 YFSETQ. This CDR3 is 13 amino acids long. V gave up 7 bases and J gave up 11 bases; unmatched junction bases: 14. In nucleotides, the CDR3 is TGCGCCAGCCGGATGACCGGGACAGTGACGGCTTTCTTT. It codes for CASRMTGTVTAFF.

The V gene is TRBV7-3, the J gene TRBJ2-1, with a weak D call TRBD2 (6 bases). The CDR3 has 13 residues. The V gene lost 4 bases and the J gene lost 7 bases, with 11 bases spanning the gap. Germline V CDR1 and CDR2: SGHTA, FQGTGA. DNA for the CDR3: TGTGCCAGCAGCTGGTCGCGGGGTAATGAGCAGTTCTTC. It is translated as CASSWSRGNEQFF.

The V and J genes are TRBV28 and TRBJ2-2; 8 bases are a match to TRBD2. Germline CDR1 MDHEN, CDR2 SYDVKM. The CDR3 consists of 15 residues. V shed 6 bases and J 5 bases; nucleotides not matched to a gene: 8. CDR3 coding DNA: TGTGCCAGCAGCCCTCGGACTAGCAGGACCGGGGAGCTGTTTTTT. It translates to CASSPRTSRTGELFF.

The gene calls are TRBV18 and TRBJ2-5; the D gene is possibly TRBD1 (5 bases). This CDR3 is 11 amino acids long. CDR1 KGHSH and CDR2 LQKENI come from the germline V gene. V was cut by 3 bases and J by 9 bases, with 8 bases left in between. The chain's CDR3 is CASSPLGPQYF. In nucleotides, the CDR3 is TGTGCCAGCTCACCTCTGGGGCCCCAGTACTTC.

This chain links TRBV27 with TRBJ2-7, with D possibly being TRBD1 (6 bases). The length of the CDR3 is 14 residues. Trimming stripped 8 bases from V and 0 bases from J, with 14 bases between. Germline loops: CDR1 MNHEY, CDR2 SMNVEV (reference sequence). This CDR3 reads CASSRSDSSYEQYF. The CDR3 DNA reads TGTGCCAGCTCTCGATCGGACAGCTCCTACGAGCAGTACTTC.

V gene TRBV30 combines with J gene TRBJ1-6; D may be TRBD1 (5 bases). Germline-derived CDR1 and CDR2 are GTSNPN and SVGIG (reference sequence). The ends were cut back, 5 bases at V and 3 bases at J, with 11 bases in the middle. The CDR3 is 14 amino acids. The CDR3 nucleotides are TGTGCCTGGGGGCAGGGAGGCTATAATTCACCCCTCCACTTT. This codes for CAWGQGGYNSPLHF.

Remarks on this clone: This specimen includes other DNA sequences encoding the same CDR3. The CDR3: CASSQGPSGTYEQYF. DNA for the CDR3: TGCGCCAGCAGCCAAGGGCCTAGCGGGACCTACGAGCAGTACTTC. The chain employs TRBV4-1 and TRBJ2-7, with 9 bases aligning to TRBD2. Trimming took 1 base from V and 2 from J; bases not matched to a gene: 3. Germline CDR1 MGHRA, CDR2 YSYEKL. CDR3 length: 15 residues.

The chain recombines TRBV7-9 with TRBJ1-3; 10 bases line up with TRBD1. With 6 bases clipped from V and 4 bases from J, the junction kept 9 bases outside the gene matches. This CDR3 spans 16 amino acids. Germline V gene sequence: CDR1 SEHNR, CDR2 FQNEAQ (reference sequence). The CDR3 bases are TGTGCCAGCAGTTACTCCGGGACAGGGGAAGGAAACACCATATATTTT. It is translated as CASSYSGTGEGNTIYF.

CDR3 in amino acids: CSVDVWAGGLHEQYF. CDR3 nucleotide sequence: TGCAGCGTTGACGTCTGGGCGGGGGGGCTCCACGAGCAGTACTTC. The V and J genes are TRBV29-1 and TRBJ2-7; 9 nucleotides align to TRBD2. The ends lost 3 bases at V and 5 bases at J; junction bases unmatched: 11. CDR3 length: 15 residues. The germline V gene encodes CDR1 SQVTM and CDR2 ANQGSEA.

The chain recombines TRBV5-6 with TRBJ1-3, with TRBD1 as a possible D gene (6 bases). Germline-derived CDR1 and CDR2 are SGHDT and YYEEEE. V lost 4 bases to trimming and J lost 4 bases, with 9 bases between them. This CDR3 region has 13 residues. Here the CDR3 DNA reads TGTGCCAGCAGCCGGACAGAGGGAAACACCATATATTTT. Its translation is CASSRTEGNTIYF.

The chain links TRBV7-2 to TRBJ1-1; D is uncertain. Germline V gene sequence: CDR1 SGHTA, CDR2 FQGNSA. With 8 bases removed from V and 10 bases from J, the gap between germline ends came to 20 bases. CDR3 length: 13 residues. The DNA of the CDR3 is TGTGCCAGCTCCAACCCCCCGGCCCGGAGAGCTTTCTTT. As protein: CASSNPPARRAFF.

V is TRBV20-1 and J is TRBJ1-4; D gene uncertain. Germline lookup yields CDR1 DFQATT and CDR2 SNEGSKA (reference sequence). The CDR3 has 11 residues. V shed 2 bases and J shed 7 bases, with 5 bases lying between them. CDR3 bases: TGCAGTGCTAGACTTTTTGAAAAACTGTTTTTT. It is translated as CSARLFEKLFF.

This clone was recorded only once. The V and J genes are TRBV30 and TRBJ2-2; D remains unclear. Germline CDR1 GTSNPN, CDR2 SVGIG (reference sequence). The CDR3 has 12 amino acids. V lost 4 bases and J 5 bases, leaving 8 bases between the germline ends. CDR3 sequence: CAWTKATGELFF. DNA for the CDR3: TGTGCCTGGACGAAAGCAACCGGGGAGCTGTTTTTT.

The J gene is TRBJ2-7, the V gene TRBV4-3; D is unresolved. CDR1 is LGHNA, CDR2 YSLEER, per germline. Trimming stripped 0 bases from V and 0 bases from J, with 9 bases between. This CDR3 is built from 15 residues. CDR3 loop: CASSQDRAISYEQYF. CDR3 DNA: TGCGCCAGCAGCCAAGATCGAGCTATCTCCTACGAGCAGTACTTC.

V usage is TRBV9 and J usage is TRBJ2-3, with 8 bases aligning to TRBD2. V was pared by 0 bases and J by 2 bases, with 8 bases of the junction left unmatched. Germline values: CDR1 SGDLS, CDR2 YYNGEE. CDR3 length equals 17 residues. In nucleotides, the CDR3 is TGTGCCAGCAGCGTAGGTTCGGGAGGGCCGGTCACAGATACGCAGTATTTT. Its translation is CASSVGSGGPVTDTQYF.

This clone was recorded at least ten times. The rearrangement uses TRBV7-2 and TRBJ2-7, with 10 bases lining up with TRBD2. The germline V gene encodes CDR1 SGHTA and CDR2 FQGNSA. CDR3 length: 15 amino acids. The V gene end was trimmed by 3 bases and the J gene end by 3 bases; junction bases not matched to a gene: 5. CDR3 coding DNA: TGTGCCAGCAGCTTGACCGGGACTAGCGACTACGAGCAGTACTTC. The encoded protein is CASSLTGTSDYEQYF.